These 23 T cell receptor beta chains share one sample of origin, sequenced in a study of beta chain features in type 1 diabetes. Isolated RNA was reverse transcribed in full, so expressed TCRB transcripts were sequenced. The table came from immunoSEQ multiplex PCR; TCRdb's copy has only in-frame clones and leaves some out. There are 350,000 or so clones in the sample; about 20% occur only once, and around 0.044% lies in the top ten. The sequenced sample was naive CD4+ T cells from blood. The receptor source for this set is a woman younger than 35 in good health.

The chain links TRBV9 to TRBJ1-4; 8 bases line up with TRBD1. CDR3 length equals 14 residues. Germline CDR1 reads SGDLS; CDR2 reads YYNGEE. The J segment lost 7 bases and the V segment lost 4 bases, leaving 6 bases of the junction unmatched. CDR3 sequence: CASSPDRGGEKLFF. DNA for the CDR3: TGTGCCAGCAGCCCCGACAGGGGCGGTGAAAAACTGTTTTTT.

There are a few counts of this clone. The CDR3 region is CASSQRQGISYEQYF. CDR3 in DNA: TGCGCCAGCAGCCAAAGACAGGGGATCTCCTACGAGCAGTACTTC. The chain links TRBV5-1 to TRBJ2-7; 8 bases are a match to TRBD1. With 4 bases clipped from V and 0 bases from J, the junction kept 6 bases outside the gene matches. The length of the CDR3 is 15 residues. Germline lookup yields CDR1 SGHRS and CDR2 YFSETQ.

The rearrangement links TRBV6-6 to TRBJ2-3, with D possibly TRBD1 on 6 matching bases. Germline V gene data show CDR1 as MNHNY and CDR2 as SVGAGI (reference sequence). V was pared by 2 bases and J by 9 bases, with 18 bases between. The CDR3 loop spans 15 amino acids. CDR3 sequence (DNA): TGTGCCAGCAGTTACCATCAGGGGCTTGGACAGACGCAGTATTTT. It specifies CASSYHQGLGQTQYF.

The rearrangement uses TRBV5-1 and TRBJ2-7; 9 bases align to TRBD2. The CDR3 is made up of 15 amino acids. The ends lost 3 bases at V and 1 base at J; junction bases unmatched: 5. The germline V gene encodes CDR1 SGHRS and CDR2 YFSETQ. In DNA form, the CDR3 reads TGCGCCAGCAGCTCTGGACTAGCGAATTCCTACGAGCAGTACTTC. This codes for CASSSGLANSYEQYF.

The CDR3 DNA reads TGTGCCAGCAGTGAATATAGCAGCTATGGCTACACCTTC. Protein: CASSEYSSYGYTF. The chain joins TRBV25-1 to TRBJ1-2, with D hard to call. The germline V gene encodes CDR1 MGHDK and CDR2 SYGVNS. This CDR3 has 13 residues. V was pared by 0 bases and J by 4 bases, with 6 bases between.

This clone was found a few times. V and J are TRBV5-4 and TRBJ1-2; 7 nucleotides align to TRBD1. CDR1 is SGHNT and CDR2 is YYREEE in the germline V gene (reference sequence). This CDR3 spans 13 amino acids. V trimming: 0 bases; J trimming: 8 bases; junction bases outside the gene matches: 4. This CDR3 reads CASSLEGARGYTF. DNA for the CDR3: TGTGCCAGCAGCTTGGAGGGGGCTCGAGGCTACACCTTC.

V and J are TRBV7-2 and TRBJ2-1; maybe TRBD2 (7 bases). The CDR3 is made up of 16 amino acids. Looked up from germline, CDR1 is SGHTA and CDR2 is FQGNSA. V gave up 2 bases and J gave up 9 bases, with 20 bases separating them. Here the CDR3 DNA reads TGTGCCAGCAGCTTACCATCCCGGGCAAGGGGGGGTGAGCAGTTCTTC. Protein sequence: CASSLPSRARGGEQFF.

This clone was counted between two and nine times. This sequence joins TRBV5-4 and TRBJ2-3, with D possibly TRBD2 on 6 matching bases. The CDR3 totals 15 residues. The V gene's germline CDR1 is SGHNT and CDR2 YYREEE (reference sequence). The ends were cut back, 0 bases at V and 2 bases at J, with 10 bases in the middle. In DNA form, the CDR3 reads TGTGCCAGCAGCTTGGACAGGCGGGACACAGATACGCAGTATTTT. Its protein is CASSLDRRDTDTQYF.

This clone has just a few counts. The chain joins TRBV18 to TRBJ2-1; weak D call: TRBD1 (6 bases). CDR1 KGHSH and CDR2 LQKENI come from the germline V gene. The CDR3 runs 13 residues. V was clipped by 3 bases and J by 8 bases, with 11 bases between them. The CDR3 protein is CASSPGTWDEQFF. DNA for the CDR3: TGTGCCAGCTCACCCGGGACATGGGATGAGCAGTTCTTC.

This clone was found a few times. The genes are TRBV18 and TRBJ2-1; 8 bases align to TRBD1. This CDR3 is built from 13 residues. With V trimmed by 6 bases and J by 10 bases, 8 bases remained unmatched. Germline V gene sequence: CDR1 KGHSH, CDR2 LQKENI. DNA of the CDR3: TGTGCCAGCTCTCCCGACAGGGGCAACGAGCAGTTCTTC. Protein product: CASSPDRGNEQFF.

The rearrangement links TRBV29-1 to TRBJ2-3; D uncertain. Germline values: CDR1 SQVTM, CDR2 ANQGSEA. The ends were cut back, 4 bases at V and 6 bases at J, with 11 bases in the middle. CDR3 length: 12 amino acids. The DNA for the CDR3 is TGCAGCGTTGTGTCAGGTTCGGATACGCAGTATTTT. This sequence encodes CSVVSGSDTQYF.

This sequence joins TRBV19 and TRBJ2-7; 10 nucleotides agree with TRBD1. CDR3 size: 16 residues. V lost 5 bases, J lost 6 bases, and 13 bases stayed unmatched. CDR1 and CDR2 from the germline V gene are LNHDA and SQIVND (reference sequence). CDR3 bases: TGTGCCAGTAGTCTACCTCCGGGACAGGGGATGTTCGAGCAGTACTTC. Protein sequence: CASSLPPGQGMFEQYF.

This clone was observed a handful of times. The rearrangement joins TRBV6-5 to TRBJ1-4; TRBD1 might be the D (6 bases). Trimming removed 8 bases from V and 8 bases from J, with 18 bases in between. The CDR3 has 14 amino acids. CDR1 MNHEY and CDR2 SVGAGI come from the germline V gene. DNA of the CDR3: TGTGCCAGCGGGGGCCGGGACGTCAGGGAAAAACTGTTTTTT. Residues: CASGGRDVREKLFF.

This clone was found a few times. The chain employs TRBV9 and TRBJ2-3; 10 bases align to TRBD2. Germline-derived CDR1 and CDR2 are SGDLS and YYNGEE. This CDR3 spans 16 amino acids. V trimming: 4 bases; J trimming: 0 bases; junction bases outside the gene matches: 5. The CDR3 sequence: CASSSLAGASTDTQYF. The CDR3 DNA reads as TGTGCCAGCAGCTCTCTAGCGGGAGCTAGCACAGATACGCAGTATTTT.

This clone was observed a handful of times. The CDR3 nucleotides read TGCGCCAGCAGCTTACAGGGAGTTAATGAAGCTTTCTTT. It encodes CASSLQGVNEAFF. The chain employs TRBV5-1 and TRBJ1-1, with a weak D call TRBD1 (6 bases). The CDR3 runs to 13 residues. CDR1 and CDR2 (germline): SGHRS, YFSETQ. V lost 2 bases and J lost 7, with 12 bases in between.

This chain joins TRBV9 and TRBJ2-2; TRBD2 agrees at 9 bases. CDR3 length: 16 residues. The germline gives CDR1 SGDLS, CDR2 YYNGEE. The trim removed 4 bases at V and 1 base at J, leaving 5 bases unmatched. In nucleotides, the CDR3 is TGTGCCAGCAGCACTTTAGCGGGAGTGAACACCGGGGAGCTGTTTTTT. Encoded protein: CASSTLAGVNTGELFF.

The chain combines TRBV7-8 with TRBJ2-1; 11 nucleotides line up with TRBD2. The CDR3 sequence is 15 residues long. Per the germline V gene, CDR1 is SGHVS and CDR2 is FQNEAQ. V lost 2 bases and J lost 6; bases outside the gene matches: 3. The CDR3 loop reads CASSLTLAGVNEQFF. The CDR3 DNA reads TGTGCCAGCAGCTTAACACTAGCGGGGGTCAATGAGCAGTTCTTC.

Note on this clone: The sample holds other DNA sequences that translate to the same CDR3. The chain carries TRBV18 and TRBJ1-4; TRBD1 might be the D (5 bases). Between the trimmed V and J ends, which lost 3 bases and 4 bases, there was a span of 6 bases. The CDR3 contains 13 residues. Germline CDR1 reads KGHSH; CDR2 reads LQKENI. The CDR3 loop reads CASSPRGNEKLFF. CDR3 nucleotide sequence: TGTGCCAGCTCACCTAGGGGTAATGAAAAACTGTTTTTT.

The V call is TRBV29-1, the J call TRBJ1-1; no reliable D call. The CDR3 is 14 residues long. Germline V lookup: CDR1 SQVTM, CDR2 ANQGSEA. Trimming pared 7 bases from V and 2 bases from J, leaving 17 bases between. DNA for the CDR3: TGCAGCGGCCGCTTTATTCGCGATAACACTGAAGCTTTCTTT. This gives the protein CSGRFIRDNTEAFF.

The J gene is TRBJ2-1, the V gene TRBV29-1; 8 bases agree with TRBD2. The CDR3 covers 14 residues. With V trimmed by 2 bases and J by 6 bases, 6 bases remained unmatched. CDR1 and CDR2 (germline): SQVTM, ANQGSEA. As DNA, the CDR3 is TGCAGCGTTGAAACCGGGGGGGCCTTCAATGAGCAGTTCTTC. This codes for CSVETGGAFNEQFF.

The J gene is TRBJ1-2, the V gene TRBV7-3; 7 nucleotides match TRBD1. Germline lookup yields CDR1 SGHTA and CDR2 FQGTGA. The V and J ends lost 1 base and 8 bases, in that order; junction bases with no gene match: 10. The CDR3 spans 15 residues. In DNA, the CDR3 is TGTGCCAGCAGCTTAAATACACAGGGGACGGGAGGCTACACCTTC. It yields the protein CASSLNTQGTGGYTF.

CDR3 sequence (DNA): TGCGCCAGCAGCTCAGAAGTAAGAGGCAGACCTACAGATACGCAGTATTTT. Its translation is CASSSEVRGRPTDTQYF. J is TRBJ2-3 and V is TRBV5-1; D not resolved. There are 17 residues in the CDR3. V was shortened by 3 bases and J by 3 bases, with 20 bases between the two germline ends. The germline V gene has CDR1 SGHRS and CDR2 YFSETQ. Combining the CDR3 with reference TRBV5-1 and TRBJ2-3 gives the whole variable domain KAGVTQTPRYLIKTRGQQVTLSCSPISGHRSVSWYQQTPGQGLQFLFEYFSETQRNKGNFPGRFSGRQFSNSRSEMNVSTLELGDSALYLCASSSEVRGRPTDTQYFGPGTRLTVL.

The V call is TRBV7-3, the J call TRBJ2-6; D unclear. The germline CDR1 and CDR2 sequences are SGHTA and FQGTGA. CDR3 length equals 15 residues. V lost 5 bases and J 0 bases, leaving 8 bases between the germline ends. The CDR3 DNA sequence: TGTGCCAGCAGCGTTCAGTACTCTGGGGCCAACGTCCTGACTTTC. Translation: CASSVQYSGANVLTF.